This T cell receptor beta chain was sequenced during a study of shared clonotypes between healthy human individuals. V shed 4 bases and J 4 bases; nucleotides not matched to a gene: 5. The germline V gene has CDR1 SEHNR and CDR2 FQNEAQ (reference sequence). The CDR3 consists of 16 residues. Using immunoSEQ multiplex PCR, the repertoire was profiled, and TCRdb retains in-frame clones only, with some absent. The sample includes fewer than 850,000 clones, around 90% of them seen just once. Sequenced material: memory CD8+ T cells from PBMCs. Subset described: CD45RO+ cells pooled with CCR7-negative TemRA cells. The chain has TRBV7-9 and TRBJ2-1, with 12 bases fitting TRBD2. The sequence was obtained from a man aged 18 to 30 in good health. Some clones in this sample may be carry-over from other donors' samples. CDR3 bases: TGTGCCAGCAGCTCTGGACTAGCGGGGTTTTACAATGAGCAGTTCTTC. Amino acids: CASSSGLAGFYNEQFF. The variable domain in full, completed from reference TRBV7-9 and TRBJ2-1, reads DTGVSQNPRHKITKRGQNVTFRCDPISEHNRLYWYRQTLGQGPEFLTYFQNEAQLEKSRLLSDRFSAERPKGSFSTLEIQRTEQGDSAMYLCASSSGLAGFYNEQFFGPGTRLTVL.